These 2 T cell receptor beta chains came from one sample sequenced in a study of Ad26.COV2.S vaccination and SARS-CoV-2 variants. This sample's treatment: around 19 received Ad26.COV2.S at low or high dose, single or two shots; 5 received placebo; per-sample allocation not given. The samples were gathered on day 63 after the first injection of vaccine or placebo. Profiling relied on immunoSEQ multiplex PCR, and the TCRdb table lists in-frame clones only, not all of them. The sample includes roughly 320,000 clones, approximately 86% seen only once; the top ten take approximately 2.2%. The sample in question was peripheral blood, obtained in a trial of Ad26.COV2.S vaccine versus placebo. These receptors came from a person aged 18-60 years who received the Ad26.COV2.S COVID-19 vaccine or a placebo.

The chain employs TRBV19 and TRBJ2-7; D uncertain. Per the germline V gene, CDR1 is LNHDA and CDR2 is SQIVND (reference sequence). Trimming stripped 6 bases from V and 8 bases from J, with 8 bases between. The CDR3 is made up of 10 amino acids. The CDR3 region is CASRIFKQYF. The CDR3 DNA is TGTGCCAGTAGAATTTTCAAGCAGTACTTC.

This clone was recorded only once. The chain carries TRBV4-1 and TRBJ2-7; 11 nucleotides agree with TRBD2. Germline values: CDR1 MGHRA, CDR2 YSYEKL. The CDR3 is made up of 15 amino acids. V lost 4 bases and J lost 3; bases outside the gene matches: 5. CDR3 amino acids: CASSRTGLAVYEQYF. CDR3 coding DNA: TGCGCCAGCAGCCGGACGGGACTAGCGGTCTACGAGCAGTACTTC.